The rows below give T cell receptor beta chains drawn from one sample of a study of blood T cell repertoires in COVID-19. TCRdb's table, derived via immunoSEQ multiplex PCR, lists solely in-frame clones and lacks some. Among tens of thousands of clones listed, under 90% were seen once. The sequenced material came from peripheral blood. These receptors all stem from a man aged 50-60 years with acute or convalescent COVID-19. Both conserved end residues are part of each CDR3. The D gene is left open where the match is weak. Some rows have no size entry. The others give once, few or many, or a class for an expanded clone.

size,D,J,V,CDR3,DNA
NA,NA,TRBJ1-6,TRBV19,CASSIGTSGGNSPLHF,TGTGCCAGTAGTATAGGCACCTCCGGAGGGAATTCACCCCTCCACTTT
few,TRBD1,TRBJ1-5,TRBV19,CASNRGRNQPQHF,TGTGCCAGTAACAGGGGTCGCAATCAGCCCCAGCATTTT
NA,TRBD1,TRBJ1-5,TRBV10-3,CAISEGDRGNQPQHF,TGTGCCATCAGTGAGGGGGACAGGGGCAATCAGCCCCAGCATTTT
NA,NA,TRBJ1-1,TRBV21-1,CASSKATPGPRGTEAFF,TGTGCCAGCAGCAAAGCTACTCCGGGCCCCCGGGGTACTGAAGCTTTCTTT
NA,NA,TRBJ2-3,TRBV9,CASSVARTASTDTQYF,TGTGCCAGCAGCGTAGCTAGGACAGCAAGCACAGATACGCAGTATTTT
NA,TRBD1,TRBJ2-7,TRBV28,CASSLGDRALSYEQYF,TGTGCCAGCAGTTTGGGTGACAGGGCTCTCTCCTACGAGCAGTACTTC
few,NA,TRBJ2-3,TRBV28,CASKRGMVTDTQYF,TGTGCCAGCAAAAGGGGAATGGTCACAGATACGCAGTATTTT
NA,TRBD1,TRBJ2-7,TRBV7-9,CASSPPPGQGAGEQYF,TGTGCCAGCAGCCCACCCCCGGGACAGGGGGCGGGGGAGCAGTACTTC
NA,TRBD1,TRBJ2-5,TRBV3-1/TRBV3-2,CASSQDRLTQETQYF,TGTGCCAGCAGCCAGGACAGGCTAACACAAGAGACCCAGTACTTC
NA,TRBD2,TRBJ2-5,TRBV9,CASSVGLAEQETQYF,TGTGCCAGCAGCGTAGGACTAGCGGAACAAGAGACCCAGTACTTC
NA,NA,TRBJ1-2,TRBV25-1,CASNTGNYGYTF,TGTGCCAGCAACACAGGGAACTATGGCTACACCTTC
NA,NA,TRBJ2-7,TRBV9,CASNPPNRASTYEQYF,TGTGCCAGCAATCCCCCGAACAGGGCCTCGACCTACGAGCAGTACTTC
once,NA,TRBJ2-1,TRBV6-1,CASSEGGPRQGYNEQFF,TGTGCCAGCAGTGAAGGAGGCCCTAGGCAGGGGTACAATGAGCAGTTCTTC
NA,TRBD1,TRBJ2-2,TRBV7-9,CASSAIRGPAPTGELFF,TGTGCCAGCAGCGCAATAAGGGGGCCAGCCCCCACCGGGGAGCTGTTTTTT
NA,TRBD2,TRBJ2-1,TRBV7-3,CASGSSGADEQFF,TGTGCCAGCGGGAGTAGCGGGGCCGATGAGCAGTTCTTC
NA,TRBD1,TRBJ1-4,TRBV18,CASSGGQLATNEKLFF,TGTGCCAGCTCAGGGGGACAGCTTGCAACTAATGAAAAACTGTTTTTT
NA,TRBD1,TRBJ1-3,TRBV6-1,CASSERTGGVVNTIYF,TGTGCCAGCAGTGAGCGGACAGGGGGCGTTGTAAACACCATATATTTT
NA,NA,TRBJ1-3,TRBV7-9,CASSLQGLPGNTIYF,TGTGCCAGCAGCTTACAGGGCTTACCTGGAAACACCATATATTTT
NA,NA,TRBJ1-5,TRBV6-5,CAAGRRDQPQHF,TGTGCCGCCGGCCGGCGGGATCAGCCCCAGCATTTT
NA,TRBD1,TRBJ1-5,TRBV2,CASRSEITGDQPQHF,TGTGCCAGCAGAAGCGAGATAACAGGGGATCAGCCCCAGCATTTT
few,NA,TRBJ2-5,TRBV9,CASSVGGWGEETQYF,TGTGCCAGCAGCGTAGGAGGCTGGGGGGAAGAGACCCAGTACTTC
NA,TRBD1,TRBJ2-7,TRBV9,CASSVGLWTGENEQYF,TGTGCCAGCAGCGTAGGGCTATGGACAGGGGAGAACGAGCAGTACTTC
NA,TRBD1,TRBJ1-6,TRBV5-4,CASSLGQGSDSPLHF,TGTGCCAGCAGCTTGGGACAGGGATCGGATTCACCCCTCCACTTT
few,NA,TRBJ2-7,TRBV4-1,CASSHRPAKVYEQYF,TGCGCCAGCAGCCACAGGCCTGCGAAAGTCTACGAGCAGTACTTC
NA,NA,TRBJ1-3,TRBV29-1,CSVERGNTIYF,TGCAGCGTTGAGAGGGGAAACACCATATATTTT
NA,TRBD2,TRBJ2-7,TRBV4-1,CASSRPLAGSDEQYF,TGCGCCAGCAGCCGGCCTCTAGCGGGTAGCGACGAGCAGTACTTC
many,TRBD1,TRBJ2-6,TRBV6-5,CASGTGGANVLTF,TGTGCCAGCGGGACAGGTGGGGCCAACGTCCTGACTTTC
NA,TRBD2,TRBJ2-7,TRBV19,CASSGLADYEQYF,TGTGCCAGTAGTGGACTAGCGGACTACGAGCAGTACTTC
NA,NA,TRBJ1-2,TRBV7-3,CASSPHPQGTNGYTF,TGTGCCAGCAGCCCTCACCCGCAGGGAACCAACGGCTACACCTTC
NA,TRBD2,TRBJ2-2,TRBV3-1/TRBV3-2,CASSPARTSGGDTGELFF,TGTGCCAGCAGCCCCGCTAGGACTAGCGGGGGGGACACCGGGGAGCTGTTTTTT
NA,TRBD2,TRBJ2-3,TRBV6-5,CASSYEAGGTDTQYF,TGTGCCAGCAGTTACGAAGCGGGGGGCACAGATACGCAGTATTTT
NA,NA,TRBJ1-1,TRBV7-2,CASSLRSRGDTEAFF,TGTGCCAGCAGCTTAAGGTCCAGGGGCGACACTGAAGCTTTCTTT
NA,NA,TRBJ2-3,TRBV13,CASSLPFQGTDTQYF,TGTGCCAGCAGCTTACCGTTTCAGGGCACAGATACGCAGTATTTT
NA,NA,TRBJ1-5,TRBV18,CASSPGRSNQPQHF,TGTGCCAGCTCACCTGGGCGTAGCAATCAGCCCCAGCATTTT
NA,TRBD2,TRBJ2-7,TRBV4-1,CASSQAHSGRIRSYEQYF,TGCGCCAGCAGCCAAGCACATAGCGGGAGGATTAGGTCCTACGAGCAGTACTTC
NA,NA,TRBJ1-2,TRBV3-1/TRBV3-2,CASSQMREAYYGYTF,TGTGCCAGCAGCCAAATGAGGGAGGCTTACTATGGCTACACCTTC
once,TRBD1,TRBJ1-2,TRBV6-5,CASSPRDRHYGYTF,TGTGCCAGCAGTCCCCGGGACAGGCACTATGGCTACACCTTC
NA,NA,TRBJ2-7,TRBV28,CASSSVHEQYF,TGTGCCAGCAGTTCCGTTCACGAGCAGTACTTC
once,TRBD1,TRBJ2-3,TRBV6-5,CASSSPGQGRNTQYF,TGTGCCAGCAGTAGCCCTGGACAGGGGAGAAATACGCAGTATTTT
once,NA,TRBJ2-2,TRBV5-8,CASSLSWAGTGELFF,TGTGCCAGCAGCTTGTCCTGGGCAGGGACCGGGGAGCTGTTTTTT
NA,NA,TRBJ2-2,TRBV5-1,CASSLGQTNTGELFF,TGCGCCAGCAGCTTGGGGCAGACTAACACCGGGGAGCTGTTTTTT
NA,NA,TRBJ2-3,TRBV21-1,CASSKQGTDTQYF,TGTGCCAGCAGCAAACAGGGCACAGATACGCAGTATTTT
NA,TRBD1,TRBJ2-3,TRBV19,CASSNRGGTDTQYF,TGTGCCAGTAGTAACAGGGGCGGCACAGATACGCAGTATTTT
NA,NA,TRBJ2-1,TRBV28,CASSLGGVNEQFF,TGTGCCAGCAGTTTAGGAGGGGTCAATGAGCAGTTCTTC
NA,NA,TRBJ2-2,TRBV14,CASSQTLREYTGELFF,TGTGCCAGCAGCCAAACCCTACGGGAGTACACCGGGGAGCTGTTTTTT
NA,TRBD1,TRBJ1-3,TRBV28,CASSPSGTGGWTIYF,TGTGCCAGCAGTCCATCCGGGACAGGGGGCTGGACCATATATTTT
NA,NA,TRBJ2-4,TRBV6-4,CASSDSRGQKNIQYF,TGTGCCAGCAGTGACTCCAGGGGACAAAAAAACATTCAGTACTTC
NA,TRBD2,TRBJ2-1,TRBV3-1/TRBV3-2,CASSLTSGGGPFNEQFF,TGTGCCAGCAGCCTGACTAGCGGGGGGGGCCCATTTAATGAGCAGTTCTTC
medium-sized,NA,TRBJ1-5,TRBV19,CASSPPDSHSNQPQHF,TGTGCCAGTAGTCCTCCGGACAGCCATAGCAATCAGCCCCAGCATTTT
NA,NA,TRBJ1-1,TRBV19,CASSIKSGNTEAFF,TGTGCCAGTAGTATCAAATCGGGGAACACTGAAGCTTTCTTT
NA,NA,TRBJ2-5,TRBV7-2,CASSLPGVGETQYF,TGTGCCAGCAGCTTGCCGGGGGTTGGGGAGACCCAGTACTTC
NA,TRBD2,TRBJ2-7,TRBV4-1,CASSQDDAGDIYEQYF,TGCGCCAGCAGCCAAGATGACGCGGGAGACATCTACGAGCAGTACTTC
NA,NA,TRBJ2-2,TRBV5-1,CASSFGNQRIVNTGELFF,TGCGCCAGCAGCTTCGGGAACCAAAGAATCGTGAACACCGGGGAGCTGTTTTTT